The 3 T cell receptor beta chains below were found in one sample sequenced in a study of T cells in Graves' hyperthyroidism and ophthalmopathy. RNA transcripts provided the source from which TCR beta CDR3 regions were amplified. HTBI primers were the set used in a first-round RT-PCR of the TCR CDR3. MiXCR was run by TCRdb on the multiplex PCR reads, yielding one entry per CDR3 protein. This sample has roughly 500,000 distinct CDR3 sequences, with about 45% found just once. The sample comprised peripheral blood or thyroid tissue (not recorded which). These receptors were collected from an adult woman with Graves' disease, either hyperthyroidism or ophthalmopathy (not recorded which).

The rearrangement links TRBV2 to TRBJ2-2; TRBD2 is a possible D gene (5 bases). The CDR3 is made up of 15 amino acids. Trimming left V 3 bases short and J 0 bases short, with 8 bases between. CDR1 is SNHLY, CDR2 FYNNEI, per germline. CDR3 residues: CASSDLRANTGELFF. The CDR3 bases are TGTGCCAGCAGTGACCTGAGGGCGAACACCGGGGAGCTGTTTTTT.

A note on this clonotype: Since the CDR3 does not end with the conserved phenylalanine or tryptophan, this likely comes from a read error. The limits of the CDR3 on the DNA are not certain, so only TCRdb's listed CDR3 is given. The gene calls are TRBV10-3 and TRBJ2-5; TRBD2 is the table's D call and was not checked against the DNA. With termini counted, the CDR3 has 13 amino acids. Germline values: CDR1 ENHRY, CDR2 SYGVKD. The CDR3 region is CAISESPAGEPST.

At least ten counts were recorded for this clonotype. This chain joins TRBV24-1 and TRBJ1-5; TRBD1 is a possible D gene (6 bases). The CDR3 length is 14 residues. Germline assignment: CDR1 KGHDR and CDR2 SFDVKD. The V and J ends lost 5 bases and 7 bases respectively, with 14 bases between them. The CDR3 spells CATSVCRGGQPQHF. The CDR3 DNA is TGTGCCACCAGTGTCTGCAGGGGAGGACAGCCCCAGCATTTT.